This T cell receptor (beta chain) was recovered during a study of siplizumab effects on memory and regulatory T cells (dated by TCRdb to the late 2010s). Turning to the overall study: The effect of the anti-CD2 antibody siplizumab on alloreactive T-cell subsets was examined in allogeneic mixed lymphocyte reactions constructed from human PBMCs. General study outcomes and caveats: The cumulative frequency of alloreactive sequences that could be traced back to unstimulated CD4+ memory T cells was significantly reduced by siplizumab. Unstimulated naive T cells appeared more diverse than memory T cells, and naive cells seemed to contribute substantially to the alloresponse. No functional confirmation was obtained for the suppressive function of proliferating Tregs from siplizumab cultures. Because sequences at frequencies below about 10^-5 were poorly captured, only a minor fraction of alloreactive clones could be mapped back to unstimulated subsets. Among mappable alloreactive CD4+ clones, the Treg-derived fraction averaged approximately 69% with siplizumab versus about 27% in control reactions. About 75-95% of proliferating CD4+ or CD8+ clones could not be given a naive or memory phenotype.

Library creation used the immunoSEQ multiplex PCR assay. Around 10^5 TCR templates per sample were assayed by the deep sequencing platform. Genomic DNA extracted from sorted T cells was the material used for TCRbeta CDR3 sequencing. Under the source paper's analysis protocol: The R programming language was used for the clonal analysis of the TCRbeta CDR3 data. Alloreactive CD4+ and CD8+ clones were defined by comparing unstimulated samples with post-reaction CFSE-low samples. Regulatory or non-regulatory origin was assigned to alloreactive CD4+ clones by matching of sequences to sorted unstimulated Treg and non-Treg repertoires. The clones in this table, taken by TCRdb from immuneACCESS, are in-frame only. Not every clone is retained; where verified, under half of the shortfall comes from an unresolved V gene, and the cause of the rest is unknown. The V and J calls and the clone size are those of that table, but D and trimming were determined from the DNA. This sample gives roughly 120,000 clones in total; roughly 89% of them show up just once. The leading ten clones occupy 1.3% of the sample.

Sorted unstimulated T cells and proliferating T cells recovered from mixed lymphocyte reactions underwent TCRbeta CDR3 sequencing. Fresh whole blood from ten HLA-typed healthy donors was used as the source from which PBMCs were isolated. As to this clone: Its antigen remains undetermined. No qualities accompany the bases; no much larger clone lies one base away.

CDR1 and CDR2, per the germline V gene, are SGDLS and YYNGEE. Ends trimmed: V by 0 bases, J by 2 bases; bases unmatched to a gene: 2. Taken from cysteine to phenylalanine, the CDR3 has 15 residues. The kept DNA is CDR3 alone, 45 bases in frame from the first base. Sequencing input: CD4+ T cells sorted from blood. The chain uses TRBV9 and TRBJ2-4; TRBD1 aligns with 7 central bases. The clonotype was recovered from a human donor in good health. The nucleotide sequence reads TGTGCCAGCAGCGTAGAGGGACAGTCCAAAAACATTCAGTACTTC. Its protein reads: CASSVEGQSKNIQYF.